The clone carrying this T cell receptor beta chain was seen only a few times. The entry originates in a study of T cell repertoires in cytomegalovirus infection. The germline V and J ends were trimmed by 5 bases and 3 bases, with 17 bases remaining between them. Germline CDR1 is SGHNT and CDR2 is YENEEA. The CDR3 is 15 amino acids. In TCRdb, the reads were re-called with MiXCR into one record per CDR3 protein. Among hundreds of thousands of distinct CDR3 sequences listed, more than 9% were seen once. The specimen was PBMCs. The chain recombines TRBV11-3 with TRBJ2-7, with D possibly TRBD1 on 8 matching bases. The receptor was derived from a human donor in good health (CMV status not recorded). Some clones in this sample may be carry-over from other donors' samples. The CDR3 reads CASSLTGGGIYEQYF. As DNA, the CDR3 is TGTGCCAGCAGCCTTACAGGGGGGGGGATCTACGAGCAGTACTTC.